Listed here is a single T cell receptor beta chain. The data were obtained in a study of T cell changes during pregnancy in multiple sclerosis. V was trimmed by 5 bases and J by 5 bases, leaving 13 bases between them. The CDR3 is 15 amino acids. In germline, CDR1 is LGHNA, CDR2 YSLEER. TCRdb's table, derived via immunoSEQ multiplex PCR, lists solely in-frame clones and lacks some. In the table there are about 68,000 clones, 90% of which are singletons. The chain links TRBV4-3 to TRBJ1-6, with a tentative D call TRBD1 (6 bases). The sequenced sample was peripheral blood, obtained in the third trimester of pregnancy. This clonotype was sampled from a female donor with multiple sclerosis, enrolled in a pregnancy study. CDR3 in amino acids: CASSGTDSHNSPLHF. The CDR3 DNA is TGCGCCAGCAGCGGGACGGACAGTCATAATTCACCCCTCCACTTT.